This T cell receptor (beta chain) was recorded in a study of CD8 T cells in Susac syndrome (dated 2019 in TCRdb). Study-wide context: Of the Susac syndrome patients who were sequenced, six had clinically active disease and eight or nine were in clinical remission. At blood withdrawal, Susac syndrome patients were either therapy-naive, taking corticosteroids (in some cases with IVIg as well), or taking IVIg alone. Whether CD8+ T cell activation and differentiation in Susac syndrome was antigen driven was tested using repertoire sequencing. Clonality of the CD8+ T cell repertoire was compared between more than 9 healthy donors, roughly 14 Susac syndrome patients and fewer than 16 multiple sclerosis patients.

Peripheral blood CD8+ and CD4+ T cells from healthy donors, Susac syndrome patients and multiple sclerosis patients were profiled by high-throughput TCR beta sequencing. Recently defined diagnostic criteria for definite or probable disease were met by the Susac syndrome patients. Bulk CD8+ and CD4+ T cells were purified by magnetic negative isolation, while CD8+ TEMRA cells were enriched using FACS. Blood was drawn into EDTA tubes, processed within 24 hours, and PBMCs were isolated by density gradient centrifugation. PBMCs destined for TCR sequencing were cryopreserved in liquid nitrogen and later thawed in a 37 °C water bath. Purity of sorted or isolated CD4+, CD8+ and CD8+ TEMRA cells was at least 90%. RNA was extracted using the RNeasy kit, and about 0.45 to 1 ug of the RNA was reverse transcribed with random hexamers. The immunoSEQ multiplex PCR assay, covering 54 Vbeta and 13 Jbeta segments, was used to amplify TCR beta CDR3 regions. PCR amplification bias was corrected by using a synthetic template baseline for primer optimization and computational correction. Concerning the study's data processing: Reads were annotated to V, D and J genes per IMGT and analyzed with immunoSEQ Analyzer, keeping only productive sequences. To calculate clonality, Shannon entropy was normalized by log2 of the number of productive unique sequences and then subtracted from one. For each patient and control, public and private clones were evaluated within the 100 most prevalent clones. Clones were defined as Susac-specific when absent from the healthy and MS cohorts, from approximately 1,100 published viral clones and from other ImmuneACCESS disease sequences. TCRdb cleaned the public reads at Q25 with fastp, built clones with MiXCR and kept in-frame beta chains. Identical CDR3 protein sequences are pooled into one entry, listed with their most common genes and DNA. These V and J calls originate from TCRdb's pipeline instead of the authors' own analysis. The sample contains around 200,000 distinct CDR3 sequences, approximately 95% of them found a single time. The ten biggest clones cover around 0.16% of the sample.

From a lookup of the germline V gene, CDR1 and CDR2 are SGHDT and YYEEEE. At the junction V is shortened by 0 bases and J by 1 base, with 11 bases in between. Reading from cysteine to phenylalanine, the CDR3 counts 16 amino acids. The sequence is cut down to CDR3 DNA, 48 bases in frame from base 1. This clonotype has just one count. What antigen it recognizes has not been identified. The input lacks base qualities; no much larger clone sits a single base away. A read on its own is weak evidence. On the study overall, not on this receptor specifically: The study acknowledged that relatively few individuals were included in the TCR sequencing and HLA analysis. CD8+ repertoires in Susac syndrome showed clonal expansion, which was highest in CD8+ TEMRA cells and was greater in clinically active patients than in remitting patients. Roughly 17 and five Susac-specific public clones were found in the total CD8+ and CD8+ TEMRA repertoires, respectively.

The sequence came from a human donor with Susac syndrome. The chain employs TRBV5-6 and TRBJ2-1; TRBD2 could be the D gene, as 5 bases match. The sample comprised CD8+ T cells from PBMCs. In nucleotide form, the sequence is TGTGCCAGCAGCTTGGGCCAGCGGACTTCCTACAATGAGCAGTTCTTC. This is translated as CASSLGQRTSYNEQFF. When the CDR3 is completed using the reference TRBV5-6 and TRBJ2-1 genes on either side, the full variable domain is DAGVTQSPTHLIKTRGQQVTLRCSPKSGHDTVSWYQQALGQGPQFIFQYYEEEERQRGNFPDRFSGHQFPNYSSELNVNALLLGDSALYLCASSLGQRTSYNEQFFGPGTRLTVL.